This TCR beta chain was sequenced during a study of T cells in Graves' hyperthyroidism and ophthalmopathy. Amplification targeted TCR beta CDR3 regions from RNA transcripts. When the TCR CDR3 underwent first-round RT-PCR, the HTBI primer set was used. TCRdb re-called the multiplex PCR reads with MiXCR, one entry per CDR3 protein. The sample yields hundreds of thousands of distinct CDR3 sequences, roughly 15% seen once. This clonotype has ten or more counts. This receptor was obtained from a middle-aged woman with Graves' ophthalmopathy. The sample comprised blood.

CDR3 sequence: CASGRSTAAGILYEQYF. In DNA form, the CDR3 reads TGTGCTAGTGGTAGGTCCACGGCGGCCGGGATCCTTTACGAGCAGTACTTC. The chain couples TRBV12-5 to TRBJ2-7; a possible D gene is TRBD2 (5 bases). Trimming removed 5 bases from V and 4 bases from J, with 24 bases in between. The CDR3 is 17 residues long. Germline loops: CDR1 LGHNT, CDR2 FRNRAP. The complete variable domain, with remaining parts taken from reference TRBV12-5 and TRBJ2-7, reads DARVTQTPRHKVTEMGQEVTMRCQPILGHNTVFWYRQTMMQGLELLAYFRNRAPLDDSGMPKDRFSAEMPDATLATLKIQPSEPRDSAVYFCASGRSTAAGILYEQYFGPGTRLTVT.